This T cell receptor (beta chain) was sequenced in a study of tumor and adjacent non-tumor tissue in lung cancer (dated by TCRdb to 2016 to 2019). In terms of the full investigation: The cohort included about a dozen adenocarcinoma, 2 squamous cell carcinoma and 1 small cell lung cancer patients. Among the approximately 15 patients, ages ranged from about 31 to 76 years, approximately ten were men and 5 were women, and disease was TNM stage I to III. Sequencing generated a total of approximately 130 million productive TCRbeta reads, averaging approximately 4 million reads per sample. Bulk TCRbeta repertoires were compared between lung tumor tissue and matched distant non-tumor lung tissue obtained from 15 or so lung cancer patients. TCRbeta CDR3 sequencing was performed on 25 to 35 paired specimens, with one tumor sample and one normal lung sample collected per patient. Paper-wide results and their limitations: With only 15 patients in the cohort, the authors noted that larger samples and more detailed clinical data are needed. In normal lung, the top 100 clones accounted for a significantly larger cumulative share of the repertoire than in tumor tissue. The methods do not name the sequencing platform or mention unique molecular identifiers. Tumor tissue showed significantly higher TCR diversity (inverse Simpson) than normal lung tissue, at around 450 vs 150 (P = 0.0075, Mann-Whitney U test). Peripheral blood was not sequenced, so blood TCRbeta repertoires in these lung cancer patients were not examined. Younger patients had significantly higher TCR diversity, and higher tumor TCR diversity was associated with shorter overall and disease-free survival.

Libraries were made using multiplex PCR. Sequencing instrument: Illumina HiSeq 2500. TCRbeta libraries were constructed through three rounds of nested PCR with primers (Table S4) according to protocols modified from ARM-PCR. PCR products of 200-500 bp were gel-excised and purified with the QIAquick gel extraction kit before sequencing. In the source study's methods: Reads were cleaned using Trimmomatic, were merged into complete CDR3 sequences using FLASH, and were assigned to V(D)J germline segments using MiTCR. VDJtools was used to compute clonal diversity as the inverse Simpson's index. Productive reads were defined as in-frame sequences without a premature stop codon. TCRdb handled the public reads itself, with Q25 trimming in fastp and clone calling in MiXCR, and kept productive beta chains. Each entry is one CDR3 protein sequence, shown with its most common DNA and genes. These V and J calls rely on TCRdb rather than the paper's analysis. The sample has about 75,000 distinct CDR3 sequences on record, about three quarters of them singletons. The ten largest clones capture less than 15% of the sample.

RNA was isolated from bulk unsorted tissue, and RNA quality was assessed with a NanoDrop ND-1000 and an Agilent 2100. The donors were newly diagnosed lung cancer patients admitted for thoracic surgery in China from August to November 2014 who had not received prior chemotherapy. Anyone who had undergone radiotherapy or chemotherapy before, or who had another cancer at the same time, was left out of the study. Pieces of surgical tissue measuring roughly 1-2 cm3 were kept in RNAlater solution and stored at -80 degrees C until use. CDR3 length: 11 amino acids, cysteine to phenylalanine. Only the CDR3 DNA is retained, 33 bases long and in frame from the first base. The germline ends are 11 bases apart after V is trimmed by 4 bases and J by 8 bases. CDR1 SQVTM and CDR2 ANQGSEA were looked up in the germline V gene. This clonotype has ten or more counts. What this receptor recognizes is not known. Base-call qualities are not available, and no considerably larger clone is one nucleotide away.

The chain links TRBV29-1 with TRBJ1-2; too little of a D gene remains to name it. Sample: lung tumor tissue. The TCR was taken from a woman aged 50 to 60 with non-small cell lung cancer. This receptor has the CDR3 CSVGETKGYTF. The DNA sequence is TGCAGCGTTGGGGAGACAAAAGGCTACACCTTC.